The clone carrying this T cell receptor (beta chain) has more than one count but fewer than ten. The CDR3 extends over 14 amino acids. V gave up 4 bases and J gave up 0 bases, with 9 bases separating them. Germline V CDR1 and CDR2: MRHNA, SNTAGT. This record comes from a study of T cell changes during pregnancy in multiple sclerosis. Profiled with immunoSEQ multiplex PCR; TCRdb holds only in-frame clones, not every one. The table has around 75,000 clones, approximately 88% seen once. The sequencing here drew on peripheral blood, taken in the first trimester of pregnancy. This sequence joins TRBV6-4 and TRBJ1-1; tentative D call: TRBD1 (5 bases). This receptor was identified in a female donor in good health, enrolled as a control in a pregnancy study. CDR3 in amino acids: CASSVGGMNTEAFF. The CDR3 DNA reads TGTGCCAGCAGTGTGGGGGGGATGAACACTGAAGCTTTCTTT.